This T cell receptor (beta chain) was identified during a study of T cells expressing NK-cell markers (dated by TCRdb to about 2020). With regard to the full study: About 8 donors provided sorted CD3+CD56+NKG2C+, CD3+CD56+NKG2C- and CD3+CD56-NKG2C+ T-cell subsets, whose TCR beta-chain repertoires were profiled. The study sequenced eight donors, all healthy volunteers chosen at random: three men and five women. Among the eight sequenced donors, seven were HCMV-seropositive and one was HCMV-seronegative. Libraries were sequenced as 2 x 150 bp reads on Illumina HiSeq 2000/2500, MiSeq or NextSeq.

The CDR3 starts with the cysteine, ends with the phenylalanine, and has 15 residues. The DNA is not on file. The germline V gene (reference sequence) sets CDR1 to SEHNR and CDR2 to FQNEAQ. Results the study describes overall, beyond this receptor: Those dominant clonotypes were again the most abundant among CD3+CD56-NKG2C+ cells in a handful of donors, at about 25-65%. Whether the expanded NKG2C-expressing T cell clones were specific for HCMV antigens remained unclear. In over 5 donors, the dominant CD3+CD56+NKG2C+ clonotypes were among the top 10 CD8+ clonotypes and accounted for about 1.0-7.5% of CD8+ T cells.

Sequencing used an Illumina HiSeq 2000. The TCR beta cDNA libraries were made using 5'RACE template switching, a step that added both a universal primer site and unique molecular identifiers. Priming for cDNA synthesis came from the TCR beta constant segment, and two successive PCR amplification steps followed. Per the authors' processing: MIGEC was used to demultiplex reads and group reads by UMI, and MiTCR was used to assemble and quantify clonotypes. To exclude erroneous sequences, only TCR cDNA sequences supported by at least two reads were retained. The tcR package was used for downstream repertoire analysis, and clonotypes were matched between fractions using CDR3 nucleotide sequence together with V segment. VDJmatch was used to annotate antigen specificity against VDJdb, with one amino acid substitution in CDR3 allowed. The reads underwent TCRdb reprocessing, giving one record for each CDR3 protein sequence and no DNA. It is TCRdb's table, rather than the study itself, that gives the V and J calls and clone size. The record for this sample contains about 160,000 distinct CDR3 sequences. Clones ranked in the top ten supply just over 20% of the sample.

In the case of this clonotype: Its recognized antigen is unknown.

A commercial ELISA kit detecting HCMV-specific IgG in serum was used to determine HCMV serostatus. Peripheral blood mononuclear cells were isolated from blood by Ficoll density gradient centrifugation. The chain links TRBV7-9 with TRBJ2-7; TCRdb returns TRBD1, unconfirmable since there is no DNA. The sequenced sample was blood T cells: a sorted CD56 or NKG2C T cell subset, CD4+ or CD8+ T cells, or bulk PBMC T cells (not recorded which). The sequence derives from a man aged 18 to 69 in good health. The CDR3 is CASSSDRVGTYEQYF.